Listed below are T cell receptor beta chains from one sample, sequenced in a study of CD8 T cells in ankylosing spondylitis. TCRdb recomputed calls from the 5' RACE reads with MiXCR, one row per CDR3 protein. The sample consists of fewer than 200,000 distinct CDR3 sequences, about 20% of them appearing once. The sequenced sample consisted of blood, either unsorted or a sorted T cell fraction (not recorded which). Receptors originate from a male donor under 30 with ankylosing spondylitis or in good health (not recorded which). CDR3s include the opening cysteine and the closing phenylalanine or tryptophan. The order of the fields is J gene, D gene, clone size, V gene, CDR3 protein, CDR3 DNA. The D gene is left open where the match is weak. Some rows have no size entry. The others give once, few or many, or a class for an expanded clone.

TRBJ1-5	.	many	TRBV3-1	CASSQGTFNQPQHF	TGTGCCAGCAGCCAAGGGACATTCAATCAGCCCCAGCATTTT
TRBJ2-7	.	.	TRBV7-2	CASSPEGHEQYF	TGTGCCAGCAGCCCAGAAGGCCACGAGCAGTACTTC
TRBJ2-3	TRBD1	.	TRBV29-1	CSAWGDREASDTQYF	TGCAGCGCCTGGGGGGACAGGGAAGCTTCAGATACGCAGTATTTT
TRBJ2-5	.	many	TRBV12-3/TRBV12-4	CASSPGAETQYF	TGTGCCAGCAGTCCTGGGGCCGAGACCCAGTACTTC
TRBJ1-1	.	many	TRBV12-3/TRBV12-4	CASSLAITEAFF	TGTGCCAGCAGTTTAGCAATAACTGAAGCTTTCTTT
TRBJ2-1	.	many	TRBV2	CASRITHNEQFF	TGTGCCAGCAGAATAACCCACAATGAGCAGTTCTTC
TRBJ2-6	TRBD2	.	TRBV10-1	CASSREAGANVLTF	TGCGCCAGCAGTCGGGAGGCTGGGGCCAACGTCCTGACTTTC
TRBJ2-3	.	.	TRBV6-6	CATKYSDTQYF	TGTGCCACCAAATACTCAGATACGCAGTATTTT
TRBJ2-5	TRBD2	.	TRBV7-3	CASSRLAGGQETQYF	TGTGCCAGCAGCCGCCTAGCGGGAGGGCAAGAGACCCAGTACTTC
TRBJ2-1	.	many	TRBV12-3/TRBV12-4	CASRHVRDRYNEQFF	TGTGCCAGCAGGCACGTCCGAGACCGGTACAATGAGCAGTTCTTC
TRBJ2-7	TRBD2	many	TRBV10-3	CAISESTSGIGEQYF	TGTGCCATCAGTGAGTCGACTAGCGGGATAGGCGAGCAGTACTTC
TRBJ2-1	.	many	TRBV5-4	CASKGLGGNEQFF	TGTGCCAGCAAGGGCCTAGGAGGCAATGAGCAGTTCTTC
TRBJ1-6	TRBD1	many	TRBV9	CASSQWDSYNSPLHF	TGTGCCAGCAGCCAATGGGACAGCTATAATTCACCCCTCCACTTT
TRBJ2-1	.	many	TRBV7-6	CASSLAGRPYNEQFF	TGTGCCAGCAGCTTAGCGGGTCGGCCATACAATGAGCAGTTCTTC
TRBJ2-2	TRBD2	.	TRBV7-2	CASRVAGGRRTGELFF	TGTGCCAGCAGAGTAGCGGGAGGCCGTCGCACCGGGGAGCTGTTTTTT
TRBJ2-4	.	few	TRBV11-2	CASSLGQDRNIQYF	TGTGCCAGCAGCTTAGGGCAAGACAGAAACATTCAGTACTTC
TRBJ1-4	TRBD1	many	TRBV7-6	CASSLHSRDRNEKLFF	TGTGCCAGCAGCCTACACTCCCGGGACAGGAATGAAAAACTGTTTTTT
TRBJ2-2	TRBD2	many	TRBV7-6	CASSFGLAASNTGELFF	TGTGCCAGCAGCTTCGGACTAGCGGCTTCGAACACCGGGGAGCTGTTTTTT
TRBJ1-1	.	many	TRBV27	CASSPMGGIREAFF	TGTGCCAGCAGTCCAATGGGGGGTATTCGGGAAGCTTTCTTT
TRBJ1-2	.	many	TRBV29-1	CSDGGNYGYTF	TGCAGCGACGGAGGGAACTATGGCTACACCTTC
TRBJ2-7	.	many	TRBV12-3/TRBV12-4	CASRIGTSASYEQYF	TGTGCCAGCAGGATTGGGACGTCGGCCTCCTACGAGCAGTACTTC
TRBJ1-2	.	once	TRBV24-1	CATSDLDGYTF	TGTGCCACCAGTGATTTGGACGGCTACACCTTC
TRBJ1-6	.	many	TRBV12-3/TRBV12-4	CASSPGHSPLHF	TGTGCCAGCAGTCCGGGACATTCACCCCTCCACTTT